The 7 T cell receptor beta chains below were found in one sample sequenced in a study of cytomegalovirus exposure and HLA in healthy donors. With 60 Vbeta and 13 Jbeta primers, the PCR was carried out. The assay was immunoSEQ multiplex PCR, and TCRdb's table has in-frame clones only and misses some. Of about 100,000 clones in the sample, more than 65% were seen once. Sequenced input: PBMCs. These receptors originate from a woman between 18 and 30 years old in good health and CMV-seropositive.

The rearrangement joins TRBV7-8 to TRBJ2-1; 11 bases agree with TRBD2. Germline V gene lookup returns CDR1 SGHVS and CDR2 FQNEAQ. Germline trimming cut 3 bases from V and 8 bases from J; bases unmatched to any gene: 6. The CDR3 consists of 15 residues. The CDR3 DNA reads as TGTGCCAGCAGCTTCATAGCGGGAGGGGACGATGAGCAGTTCTTC. Protein: CASSFIAGGDDEQFF.

CDR3 sequence: CASRPGGGTYGYTF. In DNA form, the CDR3 reads TGTGCCAGCAGACCGGGGGGGGGAACTTATGGCTACACCTTC. The V call is TRBV28, the J call TRBJ1-2; the D gene is possibly TRBD1 (5 bases). Germline V gives CDR1 MDHEN, CDR2 SYDVKM. The length of the CDR3 is 14 residues. Trimming removed 6 bases at V and 5 bases at J, with 16 bases between.

The chain couples TRBV6-6 to TRBJ2-5, with 10 positions matching TRBD2. Germline CDR1 is MNHNY and CDR2 is SVGAGI (reference sequence). J lost 3 bases, V lost 6 bases, and 10 bases had no gene match. The CDR3 is 16 amino acids. CDR3 amino acids: CASRPPGLARKETQYF. CDR3 nucleotides: TGTGCCAGCAGGCCTCCGGGACTAGCGAGGAAAGAGACCCAGTACTTC.

This chain uses TRBV5-1 with TRBJ1-6, with TRBD1 matching over 7 bases. V lost 0 bases, J lost 8 bases, and 5 bases stayed unmatched. CDR3 length: 15 residues. CDR1 SGHRS and CDR2 YFSETQ come from the germline V gene. Here the CDR3 DNA reads TGCGCCAGCAGCTTGGTTACTACAGGGGATTCACCCCTCCACTTT. Translated: CASSLVTTGDSPLHF.

This clone showed up just a few times. This chain joins TRBV4-3 and TRBJ2-1, with TRBD2 as a possible D gene (6 bases). Germline lookup yields CDR1 LGHNA and CDR2 YSLEER. The CDR3 has 16 amino acids. V was clipped by 0 bases and J by 7 bases, with 16 bases between them. The CDR3 DNA reads as TGCGCCAGCAGCCAAGATCCCCCACTCGCGGGGAATGAGCAGTTCTTC. This gives the protein CASSQDPPLAGNEQFF.

The chain employs TRBV5-1 and TRBJ2-7, with a tentative D call TRBD1 (6 bases). Germline loops: CDR1 SGHRS, CDR2 YFSETQ. V was pared by 4 bases and J by 1 base, with 12 bases between. CDR3 length equals 14 residues. The CDR3, as DNA: TGCGCCAGCAGCCCCTACAGGGTTTCCTACGAGCAGTACTTC. Its translation: CASSPYRVSYEQYF.

Regarding this clone: The same CDR3 is also encoded by other DNA sequences in this sample. The chain recombines TRBV5-4 with TRBJ2-1; 7 bases agree with TRBD2. Germline CDR1 is SGHNT and CDR2 is YYREEE (reference sequence). This CDR3 has 15 amino acids. Losses at the gene ends were 0 bases for V and 0 bases for J; bases not matched to a gene: 0. The chain's CDR3 is CASSLGGGSYNEQFF. The CDR3 DNA reads TGTGCCAGCAGCTTGGGGGGGGGCTCCTACAATGAGCAGTTCTTC.